The 15 T cell receptor beta chains given below trace back to one sample, sequenced in a study of shared clonotypes between healthy human individuals. The repertoire was sequenced with immunoSEQ multiplex PCR; TCRdb's copy has only in-frame clones and lacks some. The data hold 1.4 million to 1.5 million clones, with about 96% observed a single time. The source material was naive CD4+ T cells sorted from blood. Described subset: CD45RA+ positively selected. Receptors originate from a man in his thirties or forties in good health.

Concerning this clone itself: Other DNA sequences in the same sample also yield this CDR3. V is TRBV27 and J is TRBJ2-7, with 8 bases fitting TRBD1. From germline, CDR1 is MNHEY and CDR2 SMNVEV (reference sequence). The CDR3 has 12 residues. J lost 7 bases, V lost 3 bases, and 2 bases had no gene match. The CDR3 protein is CASSFRTGEQYF. In nucleotides, the CDR3 is TGTGCCAGCAGTTTTCGGACAGGGGAGCAGTACTTC.

The chain employs TRBV10-2 and TRBJ2-1; 10 bases line up with TRBD2. V gave up 6 bases and J gave up 8 bases; unmatched junction bases: 7. The CDR3 is 14 amino acids. Looked up from germline, CDR1 is WSHSY and CDR2 is SAAADI. CDR3 region: CASRGLAGVYEQFF. In DNA, the CDR3 is TGCGCCAGCAGAGGGCTAGCGGGAGTTTATGAGCAGTTCTTC.

The J gene is TRBJ2-7, the V gene TRBV9, with 8 bases aligning to TRBD1. This CDR3 has 14 amino acids. Germline V gene sequence: CDR1 SGDLS, CDR2 YYNGEE. V trimming: 2 bases; J trimming: 5 bases; junction bases outside the gene matches: 6. CDR3 residues: CASSVQGATHEQYF. The CDR3 DNA reads TGTGCCAGCAGCGTGCAGGGGGCTACCCACGAGCAGTACTTC.

The chain carries TRBV28 and TRBJ1-2; D unresolved. Germline assignment: CDR1 MDHEN and CDR2 SYDVKM. V gave up 2 bases and J gave up 8 bases, with 12 bases separating them. The CDR3 sequence is 13 residues long. The CDR3: CASSLGRVPGYTF. The CDR3 DNA is TGTGCCAGCAGTTTAGGGCGGGTCCCGGGCTACACCTTC.

A few counts support this clone. The chain employs TRBV9 and TRBJ2-3; TRBD1 or TRBD2 may be the D gene (5 bases each). Trimming left V 0 bases short and J 2 bases short, with 16 bases between. The CDR3 runs 17 residues. From germline, CDR1 is SGDLS and CDR2 YYNGEE. This CDR3 reads CASSVGGGPGPTDTQYF. The CDR3 nucleotides read TGTGCCAGCAGCGTAGGTGGGGGTCCGGGGCCCACAGATACGCAGTATTTT.

With regard to this clone: Within the sample, other DNA sequences also encode this same CDR3. The gene calls are TRBV5-1 and TRBJ2-7; TRBD1 aligns across 8 bases. Per germline, CDR1 SGHRS and CDR2 YFSETQ. The CDR3 is made up of 14 amino acids. V trimming: 0 bases; J trimming: 4 bases; junction bases outside the gene matches: 3. CDR3 sequence: CASSLVQGAYEQYF. The DNA for the CDR3 is TGCGCCAGCAGCTTGGTCCAGGGGGCGTACGAGCAGTACTTC.

The CDR3 loop reads CAISGAGGHPNNEQFF. The CDR3 nucleotides are TGTGCCATCAGTGGAGCGGGAGGGCATCCTAACAATGAGCAGTTCTTC. This sequence joins TRBV10-3 and TRBJ2-1, with 10 bases aligning to TRBD2. This CDR3 is 16 amino acids long. Trimming took 4 bases from V and 5 from J; bases not matched to a gene: 8. Looked up from germline, CDR1 is ENHRY and CDR2 is SYGVKD.

The rearrangement uses TRBV5-5 and TRBJ1-4; D not resolved. The V and J ends lost 0 bases and 4 bases respectively, with 16 bases between them. From germline, CDR1 is SGHKS and CDR2 YYEKEE (reference sequence). This CDR3 contains 17 residues. The CDR3 DNA follows: TGTGCCAGCAGCTTGGCCCCCCGGACCGGGAATAATGAAAAACTGTTTTTT. Protein product: CASSLAPRTGNNEKLFF.

The chain links TRBV5-6 to TRBJ2-7, with a weak D call TRBD1 (6 bases). Trimming shortened V by 3 bases and J by 1 base, and 14 bases separated the two germline ends. Germline V gene lookup returns CDR1 SGHDT and CDR2 YYEEEE. The CDR3 totals 15 residues. The CDR3 bases are TGTGCCAGCAGCTCCAGGGGTCGGGGTTCCTACGAGCAGTACTTC. Its protein is CASSSRGRGSYEQYF. Together with reference TRBV5-6 and TRBJ2-7, the CDR3 gives the full variable domain: DAGVTQSPTHLIKTRGQQVTLRCSPKSGHDTVSWYQQALGQGPQFIFQYYEEEERQRGNFPDRFSGHQFPNYSSELNVNALLLGDSALYLCASSSRGRGSYEQYFGPGTRLTVT.

This clone occurred once. Written as DNA, the CDR3 is TGCGCCAGCAGCCAACGACTGAGCGGGAGTGGATCCTACAATGAGCAGTTCTTC. Translation gives CASSQRLSGSGSYNEQFF. V gene TRBV4-1 combines with J gene TRBJ2-1, with 8 bases matching TRBD2. The V and J ends lost 2 bases and 1 base, in that order; junction bases with no gene match: 10. Germline lookup yields CDR1 MGHRA and CDR2 YSYEKL. The CDR3 runs to 18 residues.

V and J are TRBV6-1 and TRBJ2-1; TRBD2 is a possible D gene (5 bases). The V end lost 4 bases, the J end lost 2 bases, and 12 bases lay between the germline ends. The CDR3 has 15 amino acids. Germline V CDR1 and CDR2: MNHNS, SASEGT. CDR3 in amino acids: CASSARLAAYNEQFF. In DNA, the CDR3 is TGTGCCAGCAGTGCCCGGCTAGCAGCCTACAATGAGCAGTTCTTC.

The chain links TRBV4-1 to TRBJ2-2; 11 bases agree with TRBD2. Trimming cost V 3 bases and J 5 bases; bases outside gene matches: 8. From germline, CDR1 is MGHRA and CDR2 YSYEKL. This CDR3 is 17 amino acids long. The CDR3 nucleotides read TGCGCCAGCAGCCAGGCGACTAGCGGGATCGTTACCGGGGAGCTGTTTTTT. Its translation: CASSQATSGIVTGELFF.

This sequence joins TRBV4-3 and TRBJ2-7; TRBD1 might be the D (5 bases). CDR1 is LGHNA, CDR2 YSLEER, per germline. V lost 0 bases and J 2 bases, leaving 11 bases between the germline ends. The CDR3 is 15 amino acids. The CDR3 sequence is CASSQEWAGTYEQYF. CDR3 sequence (DNA): TGCGCCAGCAGCCAAGAATGGGCAGGGACCTACGAGCAGTACTTC.

The V call is TRBV6-6, the J call TRBJ2-1; maybe TRBD2 (5 bases). Germline V lookup: CDR1 MNHNY, CDR2 SVGAGI (reference sequence). The CDR3 has 16 amino acids. The germline V and J ends were trimmed by 2 bases and 4 bases, with 15 bases remaining between them. The CDR3 reads CASSYISWESYNEQFF. CDR3 sequence (DNA): TGTGCCAGCAGTTACATCTCGTGGGAGAGTTACAATGAGCAGTTCTTC.

The chain joins TRBV4-3 to TRBJ2-7, with a tentative D call TRBD1 (5 bases). The CDR3 totals 13 residues. CDR1 is LGHNA, CDR2 YSLEER, per germline. V lost 0 bases and J 7 bases, leaving 10 bases between the germline ends. The CDR3 sequence is CASSQDQGGEQYF. The CDR3 coding sequence is TGCGCCAGCAGCCAAGACCAGGGTGGGGAGCAGTACTTC.